This T cell receptor (beta chain) was documented in a study of shared clonotypes between healthy human individuals. The study, taken as a whole, reports: In contrast to clonotypes shared by all four donors, non-shared clonotypes had lower generation probabilities. Although depth was large, rarefaction showed that sequencing of the sorted subsets was incomplete.

Free of recent acute infections or vaccinations, the donors were healthy HIV-negative adults. This clone was found once. Its target is not known. The CDR3 extends over 16 amino acids. CDR1 is SGHRS and CDR2 is YFSETQ in the germline V gene. The V end lost 5 bases, the J end lost 5 bases, and 23 bases lay between the germline ends. Assay execution proceeded at the deep level. Only in-frame clones appear in the TCRdb table, and some are missing; sequencing was by immunoSEQ multiplex PCR. The sample holds about 110,000 clones, about 70% seen once. Material for sequencing was memory CD8+ T cells sorted from blood. Subset of the sample: CD45RO+ cells pooled with CCR7-negative TemRA cells. This TCR came from a woman in her twenties or thirties in good health. V and J are TRBV5-1 and TRBJ2-7; D might be TRBD1 or TRBD2, each matching 5 bases. CDR3 region: CASRPARGAYPHEQYF. The CDR3 DNA reads TGCGCCAGCAGACCTGCGAGGGGCGCCTACCCCCACGAGCAGTACTTC.